The 3 T cell receptor beta chains given below trace back to one sample, sequenced in a study of blood T cell repertoires in COVID-19. The table came from immunoSEQ multiplex PCR; TCRdb's copy has only in-frame clones and leaves some out. The sample has roughly 180,000 clones, just under 85% seen once. The sequenced material came from peripheral blood. The receptors were sampled from a man aged 35 to 55 who had recovered from COVID-19.

This clone was counted a single time. The chain employs TRBV2 and TRBJ2-2; 11 nucleotides match TRBD2. With V trimmed by 6 bases and J by 6 bases, 6 bases remained unmatched. This CDR3 comprises 15 residues. Germline-derived CDR1 and CDR2 are SNHLY and FYNNEI. CDR3 nucleotides: TGTGCCAGCAGGGGGACTAGCGGTAACTCCGGGGAGCTGTTTTTT. Translation gives CASRGTSGNSGELFF.

The chain recombines TRBV7-2 with TRBJ1-3; a possible D gene is TRBD1 (5 bases). The CDR3 spans 15 residues. CDR1 and CDR2 from the germline V gene are SGHTA and FQGNSA. V shed 2 bases and J shed 1 base, with 9 bases lying between them. The CDR3 DNA reads as TGTGCCAGCAGCTTACGGGGGGGATCTGGAAACACCATATATTTT. This gives the protein CASSLRGGSGNTIYF.

The chain employs TRBV28 and TRBJ1-2; possible D gene TRBD1, 5 bases. The CDR3 sequence is 13 residues long. The germline gives CDR1 MDHEN, CDR2 SYDVKM. V was pared by 4 bases and J by 5 bases, with 11 bases between. The CDR3 DNA sequence: TGTGCCAGCAGTTCCTACCAGGGTTATGGCTACACCTTC. Its translation: CASSSYQGYGYTF.